This T cell receptor (beta chain) was obtained from a study of shared clonotypes between healthy human individuals. Here immunoSEQ multiplex PCR was the method, and the copy in TCRdb shows in-frame clones only, minus some. The table lists around 2,000,000 clones, 85% to 95% of them singletons, with more than 1.5% in the top ten. This clone was detected only once. This CDR3 is 15 amino acids long. V lost 1 base, J lost 8 bases, and 9 bases stayed unmatched. Germline loops: CDR1 SGHVS, CDR2 FQNEAQ. Naive CD8 cells lacked CD45RO, underwent positive selection for CCR7 and left out terminally differentiated effector memory CD45RA+ cells.

Sequencing was performed on naive CD8+ T cells from PBMCs. This receptor was taken from a man between 18 and 35 years old in good health. Some clones in this sample may be carry-over from other donors' samples. This rearrangement joins TRBV7-8 to TRBJ2-5; TRBD2 agrees at 8 bases. The CDR3 bases are TGTGCCAGCAGCTTAGACGCGGGGGGTCCCCCCACCCAGTACTTC. This sequence encodes CASSLDAGGPPTQYF. Using reference TRBV7-8 and TRBJ2-5 for the parts outside the CDR3, the full variable domain is GAGVSQSPRYKVAKRGQDVALRCDPISGHVSLFWYQQALGQGPEFLTYFQNEAQLDKSGLPSDRFFAERPEGSVSTLKIQRTQQEDSAVYLCASSLDAGGPPTQYFGPGTRLLVL.